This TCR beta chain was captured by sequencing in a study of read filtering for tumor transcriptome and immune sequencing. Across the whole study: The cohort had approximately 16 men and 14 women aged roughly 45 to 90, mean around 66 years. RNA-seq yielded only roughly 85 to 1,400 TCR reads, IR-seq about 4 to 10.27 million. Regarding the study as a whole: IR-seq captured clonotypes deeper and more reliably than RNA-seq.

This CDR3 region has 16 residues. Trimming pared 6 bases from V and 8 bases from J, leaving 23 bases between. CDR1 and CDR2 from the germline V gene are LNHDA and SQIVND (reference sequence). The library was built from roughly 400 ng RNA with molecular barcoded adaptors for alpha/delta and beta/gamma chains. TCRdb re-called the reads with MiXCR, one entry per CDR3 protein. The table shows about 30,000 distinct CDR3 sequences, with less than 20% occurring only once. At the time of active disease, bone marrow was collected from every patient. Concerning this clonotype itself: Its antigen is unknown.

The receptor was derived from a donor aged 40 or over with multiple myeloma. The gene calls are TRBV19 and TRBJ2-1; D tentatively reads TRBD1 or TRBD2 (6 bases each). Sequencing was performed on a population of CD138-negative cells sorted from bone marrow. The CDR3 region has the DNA TGTGCCAGTAGCGGGGGCAGGGACTCCCTTTTCGATGAGCAGTTCTTC. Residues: CASSGGRDSLFDEQFF.